The clone carrying this T cell receptor beta chain showed up just a few times. The antigen is undetermined. The data originate from a study of shared clonotypes between healthy human individuals. The overall study: Three plates each covered CD4 naive and memory; CD8 naive two, CD8 memory one. Study-level findings and limits: In the sorted subsets, rarefaction showed sequencing was incomplete despite large depth.

CD4+ cell separation produced CD45RA+ naive and CD45RA-negative memory subsets. When replicate PCRs were run on sorted subsets, they used about 220 ng DNA, 28,000 or so T cell genomes. Libraries were prepared by immunoSEQ multiplex PCR; TCRdb keeps only in-frame clonotypes and omits some of them. The data contain 730,000 or so clones, more than 70% of them singletons. Sequenced input: memory CD4+ T cells sorted from blood. Regarding subset: CD45RA-negative fraction. This clonotype originated in a woman aged 25 to 39 in good health.

Here the CDR3 DNA reads TGCGCCAGCAGCCAAGGACTGACCCTTACCTCCTACGAGCAGTACTTC. Residues: CASSQGLTLTSYEQYF. The chain employs TRBV4-1 and TRBJ2-7; D gene uncertain. V was shortened by 1 base and J by 0 bases, with 13 bases between the two germline ends. Germline CDR1 and CDR2: MGHRA and YSYEKL. This CDR3 has 16 amino acids.